The T cell receptor (beta chain) described here comes from a study of T cells after yellow fever vaccination. Study information: Preparing low-cell-number fractions relied on SMART-Seq v4 Ultra Low Input.

Germline V gene sequence: CDR1 KGHSH, CDR2 LQKENI. The CDR3 spans 16 residues. With 5 bases clipped from V and 3 bases from J, the junction kept 12 bases outside the gene matches. For this clonotype: Its antigen is not identified.

TCRdb reanalysed the 5' RACE reads using MiXCR and keeps one entry per CDR3 protein. The top ten clones hold around 24% of a sample with fewer than 450,000 distinct CDR3 sequences, 3% to 4.5% of them seen once. Study results and limitations: Across the CD4 and CD8 compartments, a small share of clonotypes was present in both.

The TCR was taken from a man aged 18 to 29 who received the YFV17D yellow fever vaccine. V usage is TRBV18 and J usage is TRBJ1-2; 7 positions match TRBD1. The input for sequencing was PBMCs, taken 5 days after the yellow fever booster vaccination. DNA for the CDR3: TGTGCCAGCTCAAGGAACAGGGGCGAGGAAGACTATGGCTACACCTTC. As protein: CASSRNRGEEDYGYTF.